This TCR beta chain was identified in a study of cytomegalovirus exposure and HLA in healthy donors. Study-level information: HLA-typed donors were the source of 80 million to 90 million unique TCRs, which an early data release held. Study outcomes and limitations: Diagnosis of cytomegalovirus status made by the classifier reportedly showed high specificity and sensitivity.

This cohort consisted of healthy bone marrow donors. PCR used 60 Vbeta primers and 13 Jbeta primers. Repertoires were generated with immunoSEQ multiplex PCR, while TCRdb's copy carries only in-frame clones and drops some. The sample includes about 140,000 clones. The CDR3 runs to 13 residues. V shed 4 bases and J 7 bases; nucleotides not matched to a gene: 6. Germline loops: CDR1 SGHAT, CDR2 FQDESV (reference sequence). Concerning this clone: The antigen remains unidentified.

J is TRBJ1-1 and V is TRBV11-1; TRBD1 agrees at 7 bases. Source material: PBMCs. This TCR came from a male donor in good health and CMV-seronegative. In DNA form, the CDR3 reads TGTGCCAGCAGCTCCCGGGACAGACTTGAAGCTTTCTTT. Its translation: CASSSRDRLEAFF.